The clone carrying this T cell receptor beta chain appeared once. These data are taken from a study of blood T cell repertoires in COVID-19. In the study overall: Researchers got acute and convalescent COVID-19 samples from the United States, Italy and Spain. The analysed material was cDNA or gDNA that came from T cells, B-cell-depleted T cells, or PBMCs.

Seattle's enrolled individuals joined amid active infection and were then monitored longitudinally. Sequencing used immunoSEQ multiplex PCR; TCRdb keeps in-frame clones, though not all of them. The sample contains roughly 230,000 clones, 85% to 90% of which appear only once. V lost 6 bases to trimming and J lost 3 bases; unmatched junction nucleotides: 4. CDR3 length: 13 residues. Germline CDR1 and CDR2: SGHTA and FQGNSA. The source material was peripheral blood. This TCR was sampled from an older woman with COVID-19, enrolled during active disease. The rearrangement links TRBV7-2 to TRBJ1-2, with TRBD1 matching 7 bases. The CDR3, as DNA: TGTGCCAGCAGGAAAGGGACAGACTATGGCTACACCTTC. Encoded protein: CASRKGTDYGYTF.